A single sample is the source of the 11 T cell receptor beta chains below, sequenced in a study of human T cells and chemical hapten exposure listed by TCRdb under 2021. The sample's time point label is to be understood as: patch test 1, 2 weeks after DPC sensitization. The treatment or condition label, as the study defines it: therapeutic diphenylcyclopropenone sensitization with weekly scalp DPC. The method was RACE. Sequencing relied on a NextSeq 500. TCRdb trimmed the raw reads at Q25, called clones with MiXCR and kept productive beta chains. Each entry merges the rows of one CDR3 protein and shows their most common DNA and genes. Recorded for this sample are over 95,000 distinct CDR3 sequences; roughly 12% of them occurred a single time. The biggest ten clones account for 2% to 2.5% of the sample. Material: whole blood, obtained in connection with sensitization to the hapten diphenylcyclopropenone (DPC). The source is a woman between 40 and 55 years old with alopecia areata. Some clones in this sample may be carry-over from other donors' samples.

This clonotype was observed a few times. CDR3 bases: TGCAGTGCTAGGGAGGGAAATAATCAGCCCCAGCATTTT. Its protein product is CSAREGNNQPQHF. The V and J genes are TRBV20-1 and TRBJ1-5; no definite D call. CDR3 size: 13 residues. Trimming left V 3 bases short and J 4 bases short, with 10 bases between. CDR1 DFQATT and CDR2 SNEGSKA come from the germline V gene (reference sequence).

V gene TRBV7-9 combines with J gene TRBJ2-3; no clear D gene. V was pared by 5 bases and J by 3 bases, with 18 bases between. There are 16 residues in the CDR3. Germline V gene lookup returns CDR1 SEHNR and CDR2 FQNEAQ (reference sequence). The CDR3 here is CASSTDPRFLTDTQYF. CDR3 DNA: TGTGCCAGCAGCACCGACCCCCGATTCTTAACAGATACGCAGTATTTT.

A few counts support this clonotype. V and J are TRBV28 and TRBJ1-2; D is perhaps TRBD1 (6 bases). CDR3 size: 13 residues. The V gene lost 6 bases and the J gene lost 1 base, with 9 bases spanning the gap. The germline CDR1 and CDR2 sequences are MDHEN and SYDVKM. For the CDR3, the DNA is TGTGCCAGCAGCTCAGGGGATAACTATGGCTACACCTTC. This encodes CASSSGDNYGYTF.

The CDR3 loop is CASSPNQGNTEAFF. CDR3 DNA: TGTGCCAGCTCACCTAATCAGGGTAACACTGAAGCTTTCTTT. V is TRBV18 and J is TRBJ1-1, with D perhaps TRBD1 (5 bases). Germline lookup yields CDR1 KGHSH and CDR2 LQKENI. Deletions cut 3 bases from V and 2 bases from J, with 10 bases between. The CDR3 loop spans 14 amino acids.

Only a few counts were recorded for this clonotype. The CDR3 reads CASSQDLYRVSEQYF. The CDR3 nucleotides are TGTGCCAGCAGCCAAGATCTTTACAGGGTCTCCGAGCAGTACTTC. The chain carries TRBV3-1 and TRBJ2-7; weak D call: TRBD1 (6 bases). Trimming stripped 0 bases from V and 6 bases from J, with 15 bases between. CDR1 LGHDT and CDR2 YNNKEL come from the germline V gene (reference sequence). CDR3 length: 15 residues.

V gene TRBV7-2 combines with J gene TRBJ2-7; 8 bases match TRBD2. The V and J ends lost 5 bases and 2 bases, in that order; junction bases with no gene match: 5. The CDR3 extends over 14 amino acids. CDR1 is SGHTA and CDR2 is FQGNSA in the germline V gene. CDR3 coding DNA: TGTGCCAGCAGCGAGGTAGCGGGACCCTACGAGCAGTACTTC. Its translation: CASSEVAGPYEQYF.

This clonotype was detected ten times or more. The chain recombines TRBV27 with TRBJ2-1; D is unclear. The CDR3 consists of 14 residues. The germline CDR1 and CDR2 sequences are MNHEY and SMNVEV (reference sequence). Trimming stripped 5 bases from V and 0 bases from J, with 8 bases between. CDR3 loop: CASSPLSSYNEQFF. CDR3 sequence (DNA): TGTGCCAGCAGTCCCCTATCCTCCTACAATGAGCAGTTCTTC.

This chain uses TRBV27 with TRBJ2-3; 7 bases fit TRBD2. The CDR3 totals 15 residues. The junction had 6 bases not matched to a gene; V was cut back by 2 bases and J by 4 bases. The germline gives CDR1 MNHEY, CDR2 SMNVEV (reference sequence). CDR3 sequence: CASSLRGRVADTQYF. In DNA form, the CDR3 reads TGTGCCAGCAGTTTACGGGGGAGGGTAGCAGATACGCAGTATTTT.

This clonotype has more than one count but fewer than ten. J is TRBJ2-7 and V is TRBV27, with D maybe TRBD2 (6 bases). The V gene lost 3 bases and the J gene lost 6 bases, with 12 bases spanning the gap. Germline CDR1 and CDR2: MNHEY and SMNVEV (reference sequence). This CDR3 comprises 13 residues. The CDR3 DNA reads TGTGCCAGCAGTTTTACGGCGGGAAGCGAGCAGTACTTC. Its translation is CASSFTAGSEQYF.

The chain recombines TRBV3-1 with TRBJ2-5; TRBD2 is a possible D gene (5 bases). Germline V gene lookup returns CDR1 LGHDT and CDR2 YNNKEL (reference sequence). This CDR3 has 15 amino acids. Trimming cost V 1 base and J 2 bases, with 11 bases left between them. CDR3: CASSQVRATQETQYF. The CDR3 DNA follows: TGTGCCAGCAGCCAAGTGCGGGCTACTCAAGAGACCCAGTACTTC.

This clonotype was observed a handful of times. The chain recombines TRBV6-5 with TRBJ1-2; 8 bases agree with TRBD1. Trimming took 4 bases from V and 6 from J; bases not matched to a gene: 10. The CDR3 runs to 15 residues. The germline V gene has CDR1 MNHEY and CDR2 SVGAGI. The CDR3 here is CASSSTRTGRDGYTF. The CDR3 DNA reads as TGTGCCAGCAGTTCGACAAGGACAGGGCGGGATGGCTACACCTTC.